These T cell receptor beta chains were read from a single sample in a study of T cell changes during pregnancy in multiple sclerosis. Method: immunoSEQ multiplex PCR; TCRdb's copy keeps in-frame clones and lacks some. The sample includes some 11,000 clones, around 89% of them seen just once. The sample in question was CD8+ T cells from peripheral blood mononuclear cells, obtained in the first trimester of pregnancy. The receptors here all came from a female donor in good health, enrolled as a control in a pregnancy study. The CDR3 runs from the conserved cysteine through the conserved F or W. The D gene is left open where the match is weak. Not all rows give a size; the values are once, few, many and, for expanded clones, a class.

TRBD1	TRBJ2-4	NA	16	TRBV4-2	TGTGCCAGCAGCCCTTCGACAGGGGAGGCCAAAAACATTCAGTACTTC	CASSPSTGEAKNIQYF
NA	TRBJ1-1	NA	11	TRBV19	TGTGCCAGTAGGGAGGGGCGTGAAGCTTTCTTT	CASREGREAFF
TRBD1	TRBJ2-1	NA	14	TRBV5-4	TGTGCCAGCGGTAGGACAGGATCGGCCAATGAGCAGTTCTTC	CASGRTGSANEQFF
NA	TRBJ2-5	few	15	TRBV4-1	TGCGCCAGCAGCCAGGACCAAGGGGGCCAAGAGACCCAGTACTTC	CASSQDQGGQETQYF
NA	TRBJ2-7	NA	13	TRBV7-9	TGTGCCAGCAGCCCGACGGAGACCTACGAGCAGTACTTC	CASSPTETYEQYF
TRBD1	TRBJ2-7	once	14	TRBV30	TGTGCCTGGAGCGCTGTCGGGACAGCCTACGAGCAGTACTTC	CAWSAVGTAYEQYF
TRBD1	TRBJ2-7	NA	16	TRBV7-2	TGTGCCAGCAGCTTAGATCGGTTCCAGGGGGCCTACGAGCAGTACTTC	CASSLDRFQGAYEQYF
NA	TRBJ1-2	NA	16	TRBV4-3	TGCGCCAGCAGCCAAGATCCGACAGGAGGTTCCTATGGCTACACCTTC	CASSQDPTGGSYGYTF
NA	TRBJ2-1	NA	12	TRBV27	TGTGCCAGCAGTTTAGTCGACAGACCACAGTTCTTC	CASSLVDRPQFF
TRBD2	TRBJ2-7	NA	13	TRBV4-2	TGTGCCAGCAGCCCTGGGACTAGCAACGAGCAGTACTTC	CASSPGTSNEQYF
TRBD1	TRBJ2-7	NA	14	TRBV2	TGTGCCAGCAGTGAGTTAGACAGGGCCTACGAGCAGTACTTC	CASSELDRAYEQYF
TRBD1	TRBJ1-1	NA	13	TRBV11-3	TGTGCCAGCAGCTCCAGGGACAGGGGTGAAGCTTTCTTT	CASSSRDRGEAFF
TRBD2	TRBJ2-1	once	17	TRBV29-1	TGCAGCGCCTTGACTAGCGGGGGGGCCGGTTCCTACAATGAGCAGTTCTTC	CSALTSGGAGSYNEQFF
NA	TRBJ1-2	NA	15	TRBV23-1	TGCGCCAGCAGCACAGTGGCTGCTTCCATTTATGGCTACACCTTC	CASSTVAASIYGYTF
TRBD1	TRBJ2-7	once	14	TRBV7-2	TGTGCCAGCAGCCCCCGGGACAGGGGTTTCGAGCAGTACTTC	CASSPRDRGFEQYF
NA	TRBJ2-3	NA	15	TRBV9	TGTGCCAGCAGCGGGGGGGGCCTTGACACAGATACGCAGTATTTT	CASSGGGLDTDTQYF
TRBD2	TRBJ2-1	once	16	TRBV6-1	TGTGCCAGCAGTGAAGACGGGACTAGCAGTTACAATGAGCAGTTCTTC	CASSEDGTSSYNEQFF
NA	TRBJ2-7	medium-sized	13	TRBV6-5	TGTGCCAGCAGTTCCGGAGGCTTGGACGAGCAGTACTTC	CASSSGGLDEQYF
NA	TRBJ1-1	NA	11	TRBV6-5	TGTGCCAGCAGTTACGGACAGGAAGCTTTCTTT	CASSYGQEAFF
NA	TRBJ1-1	NA	14	TRBV27	TGTGCCAGCAGTCTCCCGGGGGGAAACACTGAAGCTTTCTTT	CASSLPGGNTEAFF